This is a list of T cell receptor beta chains from one sample in a study of Ad26.COV2.S vaccination and SARS-CoV-2 variants. Produced via immunoSEQ multiplex PCR; TCRdb's table is partial and in-frame only. The sample has fewer than 900,000 clones; roughly 90% are singletons. The sample in question was peripheral blood, obtained in a trial of Ad26.COV2.S vaccine versus placebo. These receptors all come from a person aged 18-60 years who received the Ad26.COV2.S COVID-19 vaccine or a placebo. CDR3s include the opening cysteine and the closing phenylalanine or tryptophan. D genes are given only for firm matches. Where a row states a size, it is once, few, many or the class of an expanded clone; other rows omit it.

clone_size	j_call	v_call	d_call	cdr3_aa	cdr3_nt
.	TRBJ2-6	TRBV5-1	TRBD2	CASSWPGGAGANVLTF	TGCGCCAGCAGCTGGCCGGGGGGTGCTGGGGCCAACGTCCTGACTTTC
.	TRBJ1-4	TRBV2	.	CASSRVEKLFF	TGTGCCAGCAGCAGGGTTGAAAAACTGTTTTTT
.	TRBJ2-7	TRBV5-1	.	CASSLLGPDEQYF	TGCGCCAGCAGCTTGTTAGGGCCCGACGAGCAGTACTTC
.	TRBJ1-4	TRBV18	.	CASSQRDLATNEKLFF	TGTGCCAGCTCCCAAAGGGACCTCGCAACTAATGAAAAACTGTTTTTT
.	TRBJ1-5	TRBV10-3	.	CAISGRDGNQPQHF	TGTGCCATCAGTGGGCGGGACGGTAATCAGCCCCAGCATTTT
once	TRBJ1-6	TRBV9	TRBD1	CASSHRGLLRDSPLHF	TGTGCCAGCAGCCACAGGGGGCTCTTACGGGATTCACCCCTCCACTTT
.	TRBJ1-4	TRBV5-5	TRBD1	CASSFPTGPNEKLFF	TGTGCCAGCAGCTTCCCGACAGGGCCCAATGAAAAACTGTTTTTT
.	TRBJ1-1	TRBV7-2	.	CASSSWTANTEAFF	TGTGCCAGCAGCTCTTGGACGGCGAACACTGAAGCTTTCTTT
.	TRBJ2-6	TRBV7-9	.	CASGSGANVLTF	TGTGCCAGCGGATCTGGGGCCAACGTCCTGACTTTC
.	TRBJ1-6	TRBV18	TRBD1	CASSAGTGIYSPLHF	TGTGCCAGCTCGGCCGGGACAGGGATTTATTCACCCCTCCACTTT
.	TRBJ2-2	TRBV5-4	.	CASSLGGTDTGELFF	TGTGCCAGCAGCTTGGGCGGGACCGACACCGGGGAGCTGTTTTTT
.	TRBJ2-1	TRBV10-3	.	CAISEPGHPSSYNEQFF	TGTGCCATCAGTGAGCCCGGACACCCTAGCTCCTACAATGAGCAGTTCTTC
.	TRBJ2-3	TRBV7-2	.	CASSSGLGADTQYF	TGTGCCAGCAGCTCGGGACTTGGGGCAGATACGCAGTATTTT
.	TRBJ1-5	TRBV7-2	.	CASSLDGRNQPQHF	TGTGCCAGCAGCTTAGATGGACGTAATCAGCCCCAGCATTTT
.	TRBJ2-7	TRBV27	.	CASSYSRAAGPYEQYF	TGTGCCAGCAGTTACTCCCGGGCCGCGGGACCCTACGAGCAGTACTTC
.	TRBJ1-2	TRBV19	.	CASSISPGPGYTF	TGTGCCAGTAGTATATCGCCCGGGCCCGGCTACACCTTC
.	TRBJ2-3	TRBV29-1	TRBD2	CSVGAGGPGDTQYF	TGCAGCGTTGGGGCGGGAGGGCCTGGAGATACGCAGTATTTT
.	TRBJ2-3	TRBV4-3	TRBD2	CASSRLAGGDTQYF	TGCGCCAGCAGCCGATTAGCGGGGGGAGATACGCAGTATTTT
.	TRBJ1-2	TRBV7-9	.	CASSSGIPPHGYTF	TGTGCCAGCAGCTCAGGGATCCCACCACACGGCTACACCTTC
.	TRBJ2-1	TRBV19	TRBD2	CASRVAGGEQFF	TGTGCCAGTCGGGTAGCGGGAGGAGAGCAGTTCTTC
.	TRBJ2-2	TRBV30	.	CAWTPTRTSNTGELFF	TGTGCCTGGACTCCTACCCGGACCTCGAACACCGGGGAGCTGTTTTTT
.	TRBJ2-2	TRBV21-1	.	CASSKAPDRVAGELFF	TGTGCCAGCAGCAAAGCGCCGGACAGGGTAGCCGGGGAGCTGTTTTTT
.	TRBJ1-5	TRBV5-6	TRBD1	CASSGTGGDQPQHF	TGTGCCAGCAGCGGGACAGGTGGAGATCAGCCCCAGCATTTT
.	TRBJ1-6	TRBV6-1	TRBD1	CASSEIDRDRKNSPLHF	TGTGCCAGCAGTGAAATAGACCGGGACAGGAAAAATTCACCCCTCCACTTT